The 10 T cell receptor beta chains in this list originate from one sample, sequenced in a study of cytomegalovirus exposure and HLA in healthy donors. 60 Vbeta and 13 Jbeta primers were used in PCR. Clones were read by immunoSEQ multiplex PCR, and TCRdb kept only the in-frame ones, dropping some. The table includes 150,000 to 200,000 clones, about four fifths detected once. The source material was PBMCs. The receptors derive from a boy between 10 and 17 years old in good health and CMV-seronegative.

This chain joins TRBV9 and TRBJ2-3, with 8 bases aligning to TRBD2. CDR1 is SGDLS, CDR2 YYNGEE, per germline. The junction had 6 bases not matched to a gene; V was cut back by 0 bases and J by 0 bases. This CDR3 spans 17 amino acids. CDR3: CASSVGSGRGSTDTQYF. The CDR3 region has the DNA TGTGCCAGCAGCGTAGGGAGCGGGAGAGGGAGCACAGATACGCAGTATTTT. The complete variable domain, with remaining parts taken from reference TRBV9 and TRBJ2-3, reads DSGVTQTPKHLITATGQRVTLRCSPRSGDLSVYWYQQSLDQGLQFLIQYYNGEERAKGNILERFSAQQFPDLHSELNLSSLELGDSALYFCASSVGSGRGSTDTQYFGPGTRLTVL.

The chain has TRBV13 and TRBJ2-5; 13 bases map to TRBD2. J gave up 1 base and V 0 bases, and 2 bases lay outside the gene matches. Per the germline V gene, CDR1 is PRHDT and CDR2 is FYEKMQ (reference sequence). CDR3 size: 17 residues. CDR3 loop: CASSLGTSGGIQETQYF. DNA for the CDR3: TGTGCCAGCAGCTTAGGGACTAGCGGGGGGATCCAAGAGACCCAGTACTTC. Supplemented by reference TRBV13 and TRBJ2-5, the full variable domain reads AAGVIQSPRHLIKEKRETATLKCYPIPRHDTVYWYQQGPGQDPQFLISFYEKMQSDKGSIPDRFSAQQFSDYHSELNMSSLELGDSALYFCASSLGTSGGIQETQYFGPGTRLLVL.

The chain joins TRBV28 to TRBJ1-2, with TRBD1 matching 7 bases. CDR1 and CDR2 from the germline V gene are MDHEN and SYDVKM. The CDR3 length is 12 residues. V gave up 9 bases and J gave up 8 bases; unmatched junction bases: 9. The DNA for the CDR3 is TGTGCCAGTAGACAGGGATGGCGCGGCTACACCTTC. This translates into CASRQGWRGYTF.

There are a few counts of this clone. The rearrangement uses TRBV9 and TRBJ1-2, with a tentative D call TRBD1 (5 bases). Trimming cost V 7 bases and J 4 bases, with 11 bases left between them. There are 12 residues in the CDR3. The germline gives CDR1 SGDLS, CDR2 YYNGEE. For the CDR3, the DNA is TGTGCCAGCCTAGGGGTCGGCTATGGCTACACCTTC. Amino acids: CASLGVGYGYTF.

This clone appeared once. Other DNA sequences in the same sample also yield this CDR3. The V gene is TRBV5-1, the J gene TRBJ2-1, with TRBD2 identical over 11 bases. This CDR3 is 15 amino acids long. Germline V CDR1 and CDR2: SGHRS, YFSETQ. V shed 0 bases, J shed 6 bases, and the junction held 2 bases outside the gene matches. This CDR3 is CASSLGLAGGNEQFF. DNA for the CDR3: TGCGCCAGCAGCTTGGGGCTAGCGGGGGGCAATGAGCAGTTCTTC.

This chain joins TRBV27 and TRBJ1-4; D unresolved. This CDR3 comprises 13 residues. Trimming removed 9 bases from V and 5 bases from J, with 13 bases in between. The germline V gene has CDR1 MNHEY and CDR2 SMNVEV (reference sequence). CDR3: CASRRQVNEKLFF. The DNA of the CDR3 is TGTGCCAGTCGGAGGCAGGTGAATGAAAAACTGTTTTTT.

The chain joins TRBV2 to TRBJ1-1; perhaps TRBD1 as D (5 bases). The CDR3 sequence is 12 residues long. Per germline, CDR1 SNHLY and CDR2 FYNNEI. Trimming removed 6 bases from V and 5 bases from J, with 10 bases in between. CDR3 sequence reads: CASSPGGTEAFF. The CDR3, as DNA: TGTGCCAGCAGCCCCGGGGGAACTGAAGCTTTCTTT.

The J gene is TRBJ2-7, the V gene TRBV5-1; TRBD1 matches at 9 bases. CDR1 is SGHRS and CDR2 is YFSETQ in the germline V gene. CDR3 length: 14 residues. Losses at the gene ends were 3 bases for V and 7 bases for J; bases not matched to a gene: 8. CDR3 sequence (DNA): TGCGCCAGCAGCTCTCCCGGGACAGGGACAGAGCAGTACTTC. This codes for CASSSPGTGTEQYF.

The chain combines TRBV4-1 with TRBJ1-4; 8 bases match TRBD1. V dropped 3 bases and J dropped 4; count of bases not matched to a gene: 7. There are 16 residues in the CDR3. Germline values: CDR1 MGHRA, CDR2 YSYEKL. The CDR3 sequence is CASSHPTGALNEKLFF. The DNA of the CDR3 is TGCGCCAGCAGCCACCCGACAGGGGCTCTTAATGAAAAACTGTTTTTT.

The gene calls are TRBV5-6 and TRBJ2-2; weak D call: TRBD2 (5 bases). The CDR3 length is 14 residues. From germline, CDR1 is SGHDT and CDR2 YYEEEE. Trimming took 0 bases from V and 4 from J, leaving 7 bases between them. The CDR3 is CASSLDRGTGELFF. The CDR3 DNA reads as TGTGCCAGCAGCTTGGATCGGGGCACCGGGGAGCTGTTTTTT.